The following is a TCR beta chain sequence with its context. This clone's antigen is unknown. Base qualities are not provided; no much larger clone lies one nucleotide away. This specimen belongs to a study of blood T cell repertoires in COVID-19 (TCRdb year 2020). A note on the overall study: Samples covering the acute and convalescent phases of COVID-19 were provided by collaborators in the United States, Italy and Spain. Where HLA class I and class II types were available, the types were taken from metadata supplied by the sample provider, not from assay-based typing. Subjects who had been exposed to COVID-19, were actively infected with it, or had recovered from it provided the deeply sampled blood TCRbeta repertoires that made up the dataset. Nearly every sample came with metadata listing a de-identified subject ID, COVID-19 status, age in years and sex. The repertoires were released in a freely available public database intended as a resource for research on the immune response to SARS-CoV-2. The material from the prospective study consisted of cDNA or gDNA derived from T cells, B-cell-depleted T cells, or PBMCs. Samples came from the ongoing ImmuneRACE study (first 160 participants) plus 1,254 subjects from 6 global collaborators. Paper-wide results and their limitations: How much clinical and demographic metadata was included differed by source and by participant, and the metadata was provided uncurated.

Reading from cysteine to phenylalanine, the CDR3 counts 13 amino acids. Left in the record is the CDR3 DNA by itself, 39 bases read in frame from the first base. V is cut by 0 bases and J by 10 bases, and the space between the germline ends is 7 bases. The germline V gene supplies CDR1 SGHAT and CDR2 FQNNGV. The immunoSEQ Assay, a bias-controlled multiplex PCR, was used to amplify TCRbeta CDR3 regions from genomic DNA. In the authors' own workflow: The number of nucleated cells in each sample was estimated from the amplification of reference gene primers within the assay. Sequence reads were collapsed and filtered to measure the absolute abundance of every unique TCRbeta CDR3 rearrangement. Productive Simpson clonality was computed per sample as the square root of Simpson's diversity index over productive rearrangements. Sourced from immuneACCESS, this table was stored by TCRdb with only in-frame sequences that have V and J called. A share of the clones is absent; for the studies checked, an unresolved V gene accounts for under half, and the remainder has no known explanation. That table supplies the V and J calls and clone size; D and trimming were determined from the DNA. The sample table records 270,000 or so clones; approximately 81% of these occur just once. Just over 6.5% of the sample comes from the top ten.

Enrolling through a virtual design, the prospective study's participants ranged in age from roughly 18 to 100 years and lived across 20 to 30 United States geographic areas. Cohort assignment in the prospective study relied on participant-reported clinical history from a screening survey and a study questionnaire. Exposed participants had been in contact with someone with a PCR-confirmed or clinician-diagnosed COVID-19 case within 2 weeks of study entry. In the prospective study, whole blood, serum and a nasopharyngeal or oropharyngeal swab were collected from each participant by mobile phlebotomists. Over a roughly 2-month period, participants in the prospective study had the option of providing additional blood draws and questionnaires. Before DNA extraction, blood samples from the prospective study were shipped at room temperature or frozen.

The clonotype comes from a woman aged 50 to 60 who had been exposed to COVID-19. The sample consisted of PBMCs or T cells enriched from blood (not recorded which). The sequence is built from TRBV11-2 and TRBJ1-6; the D gene is not confidently resolved. The nucleotide sequence is TGTGCCAGCAGCTTAGATCACACCTCACCCCTCCACTTT. Translated, this gives CASSLDHTSPLHF.